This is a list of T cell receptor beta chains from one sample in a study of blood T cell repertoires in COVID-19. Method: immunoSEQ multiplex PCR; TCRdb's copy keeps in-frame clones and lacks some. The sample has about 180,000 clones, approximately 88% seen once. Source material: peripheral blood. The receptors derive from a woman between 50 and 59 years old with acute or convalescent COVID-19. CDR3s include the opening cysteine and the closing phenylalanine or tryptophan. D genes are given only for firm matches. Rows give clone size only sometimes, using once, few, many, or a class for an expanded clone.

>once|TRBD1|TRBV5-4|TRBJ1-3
TGTGCCAGCAGCGACGGACAGGAAAACACCATATATTTT
CASSDGQENTIYF
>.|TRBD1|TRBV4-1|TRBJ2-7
TGCGCCAGCAGCCAGTCCCGGGACAGCTACGAGCAGTACTTC
CASSQSRDSYEQYF
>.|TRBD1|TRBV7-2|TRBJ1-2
TGTGCCAGCAGCGTCGACAGGGGGCAAGGCTATGGCTACACCTTC
CASSVDRGQGYGYTF
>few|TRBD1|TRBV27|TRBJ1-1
TGTGCCAGCAGTAGGGACAGGGCGTCTGAAGCTTTCTTT
CASSRDRASEAFF
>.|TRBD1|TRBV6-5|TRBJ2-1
TGTGCCAGCAGTTACTCCGGGACAGGTTTGTTCTTC
CASSYSGTGLFF
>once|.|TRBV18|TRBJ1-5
TGTGCCAGCTCATCCGGGGACTCCTATCAGCCCCAGCATTTT
CASSSGDSYQPQHF
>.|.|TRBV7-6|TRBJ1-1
TGTGCCAGCAGCTTAGGACAGGTGGACACTGAAGCTTTCTTT
CASSLGQVDTEAFF
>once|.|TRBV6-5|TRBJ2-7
TGTGCCAGCAGTTACGGGCACAGGGACTACGAGCAGTACTTC
CASSYGHRDYEQYF
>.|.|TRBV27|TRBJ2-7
TGTGCCAGCAGTTTATCGATGGCGGGGTTCTACGAGCAGTACTTC
CASSLSMAGFYEQYF
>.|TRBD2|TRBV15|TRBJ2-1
TGTGCCACCAGCAGCGGGGGGGCCCTAAATGAGCAGTTCTTC
CATSSGGALNEQFF
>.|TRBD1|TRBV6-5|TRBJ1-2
TGTGCCAGCAGACGAGGGGGCGCGGATATAGGCTACACCTTC
CASRRGGADIGYTF
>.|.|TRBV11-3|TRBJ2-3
TGTGCCAGCAGCCCGCAAGCTGTGGGCACAGATACGCAGTATTTT
CASSPQAVGTDTQYF
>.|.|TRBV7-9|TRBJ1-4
TGTGCCAGCAGCTTAGCGCCGACAGGAAGTAATGAAAAACTGTTTTTT
CASSLAPTGSNEKLFF
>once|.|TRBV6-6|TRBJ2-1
TGTGCCAGCAGTTACTACAGGGTGTCCTACAATGAGCAGTTCTTC
CASSYYRVSYNEQFF